The 29 T cell receptor beta chains below come from one sample, sequenced in a study of shared clonotypes between healthy human individuals (dated by TCRdb to the early 2020s). Libraries came from the immunoSEQ multiplex PCR assay. Not all clones reach the TCRdb copy of this immuneACCESS table, which keeps in-frame sequences only. Checked studies attribute under half of the gap to unresolved V genes and leave the rest unexplained. For this sample the table gives about 490,000 clones, of which roughly 80% were detected only once. 10% to 15% of the sample goes to the ten largest clones. Sequencing was done on a sample of PBMCs. The receptors come from a middle-aged woman in good health. Some clones in this sample may be carry-over from other donors' samples.

This chain joins TRBV6-5 and TRBJ2-7; tentative D call: TRBD1 (5 bases). CDR3 length equals 14 residues. Germline V gene sequence: CDR1 MNHEY, CDR2 SVGAGI. Between the trimmed V and J ends, which lost 2 bases and 3 bases, there was a span of 11 bases. The CDR3 DNA reads TGTGCCAGCAGTTACGGGCTAGGGGACTACGAGCAGTACTTC. As protein: CASSYGLGDYEQYF.

The chain joins TRBV5-1 to TRBJ2-7; 7 bases are a match to TRBD1. CDR3 length: 14 residues. The V and J ends lost 2 bases and 6 bases, in that order; junction bases with no gene match: 8. Per germline, CDR1 SGHRS and CDR2 YFSETQ. The CDR3 loop is CASSLRDSNGEQYF. CDR3 coding DNA: TGCGCCAGCAGCTTACGGGACAGTAATGGCGAGCAGTACTTC.

This clone was recorded at least ten times. The sample holds other DNA sequences that translate to the same CDR3. The V gene is TRBV29-1, the J gene TRBJ2-1; D might be TRBD1 (5 bases). In germline, CDR1 is SQVTM, CDR2 ANQGSEA. This CDR3 spans 11 amino acids. With 7 bases removed from V and 4 bases from J, the gap between germline ends came to 8 bases. CDR3 protein: CSATGYNEQFF. For the CDR3, the DNA is TGCAGCGCAACAGGTTACAATGAGCAGTTCTTC.

This clone was seen only a few times. The junction departs from germline at one end; a sequencing error may be responsible. V usage is TRBV30 and J usage is TRBJ2-3, with D possibly matching TRBD1 (5 bases). The CDR3 is made up of 11 amino acids. Germline CDR1 is GTSNPN and CDR2 is SVGIG (reference sequence). CDR3 bases: TGTGCCTGGAGTGGCAGGGAAGAGGAGAATTTT. Protein product: CAWSGREEENF.

Here the CDR3 reads CASSQGSGREQFF. CDR3 bases: TGCGCCAGCAGCCAAGGATCCGGGCGCGAGCAGTTCTTC. The rearrangement uses TRBV4-1 and TRBJ2-1; no clear D. CDR3 length: 13 amino acids. Trimming took 1 base from V and 10 from J, leaving 11 bases between them. The germline V gene has CDR1 MGHRA and CDR2 YSYEKL.

Turning to this clone: A far larger clone lies a single base away; this is likely a read error. Different DNA sequences within this sample yield the same CDR3. J is TRBJ2-2 and V is TRBV6-1, with D hard to call. The CDR3 is 15 residues long. Germline lookup yields CDR1 MNHNS and CDR2 SASEGT. CDR3 amino acids: CASSEEEGNTGELFF. In DNA, the CDR3 is TGTGCCAGTAGTGAAGAAGAAGGAAACACCGGGGAGCTGTTTTTT.

A single count supports this clone. V is TRBV5-1 and J is TRBJ2-7; the D call may be TRBD1 or TRBD2 (5 bases each). Germline V gene lookup returns CDR1 SGHRS and CDR2 YFSETQ. Trimming pared 4 bases from V and 3 bases from J, leaving 8 bases between. The CDR3 is 12 residues long. The CDR3 nucleotides are TGCGCCAGCAGCGGGGGAGTCTACGAGCAGTACTTC. It is translated as CASSGGVYEQYF.

This clone was recorded only once. The CDR3: CASTSRGGGFEQYF. CDR3 coding DNA: TGTGCCAGCACCTCCCGGGGAGGGGGCTTCGAGCAGTACTTC. This chain connects TRBV6-5 to TRBJ2-7; tentatively, D is TRBD1 or TRBD2 (7 bases each). The germline V gene encodes CDR1 MNHEY and CDR2 SVGAGI. This CDR3 region has 14 residues. V was pared by 7 bases and J by 6 bases, with 19 bases between.

This chain uses TRBV28 with TRBJ1-1; possible D gene TRBD1, 5 bases. CDR1 is MDHEN and CDR2 is SYDVKM in the germline V gene. V dropped 11 bases and J dropped 1 base, with 11 bases sitting between them. This CDR3 region has 12 residues. In DNA form, the CDR3 reads TGTGCCTGCGGGGCCACGAACACTGAAGCTTTCTTT. It specifies CACGATNTEAFF.

The chain has TRBV5-1 and TRBJ2-7; unclear D gene. Germline CDR1 reads SGHRS; CDR2 reads YFSETQ. With 2 bases removed from V and 6 bases from J, the gap between germline ends came to 18 bases. The CDR3 has 15 amino acids. The CDR3 DNA follows: TGCGCCAGCAGCTTAAACCAAGACCCCGGGCCCGAGCAGTACTTC. Amino acid sequence: CASSLNQDPGPEQYF.

About this clone itself: Since a far larger clone is one base different, this is likely a read error. The chain couples TRBV10-3 to TRBJ1-5; 10 nucleotides agree with TRBD1. CDR1 and CDR2 from the germline V gene are ENHRY and SYGVKD. The CDR3 sequence is 17 residues long. V trimming: 1 base; J trimming: 5 bases; junction bases outside the gene matches: 8. CDR3 sequence: CAISELVMGQGYQPQHF. The CDR3 DNA sequence: TGTGCCATCAGTGAGTTGGTGATGGGACAGGGGTATCAGCCCCAGCATTTT.

J is TRBJ1-2 and V is TRBV4-3, with 11 bases lining up with TRBD1. Per the germline V gene, CDR1 is LGHNA and CDR2 is YSLEER. The CDR3 loop spans 18 amino acids. V lost 0 bases and J lost 0; bases outside the gene matches: 6. CDR3 loop: CASSQDQGQGVPNYGYTF. The CDR3 DNA reads as TGCGCCAGCAGCCAAGATCAGGGACAGGGGGTGCCTAACTATGGCTACACCTTC.

A single count supports this clone. The V gene is TRBV5-6, the J gene TRBJ2-6; D could derive from TRBD1 or TRBD2 (5 bases each). The CDR3 is 14 amino acids. Trimming took off 0 bases at V and 9 bases at J, with 10 bases between the two ends. Germline V gene data show CDR1 as SGHDT and CDR2 as YYEEEE. The CDR3 region has the DNA TGTGCCAGCAGCTTGGTGAGGGGTGTCAACGTCCTGACTTTC. Protein product: CASSLVRGVNVLTF.

This clone has ten or more counts. This chain connects TRBV28 to TRBJ2-7, with 7 nucleotides matching TRBD1. Germline V gives CDR1 MDHEN, CDR2 SYDVKM. The V segment lost 5 bases and the J segment 2 bases; nucleotides outside the gene matches: 9. The CDR3 contains 15 residues. CDR3 region: CASSRGQLGPYEQYF. For the CDR3, the DNA is TGTGCCAGCAGTCGGGGACAGCTGGGCCCCTACGAGCAGTACTTC.

This clone was recorded many times. The chain joins TRBV10-3 to TRBJ2-7; 12 positions match TRBD2. The CDR3 spans 20 residues. Germline-derived CDR1 and CDR2 are ENHRY and SYGVKD. With V trimmed by 8 bases and J by 0 bases, 20 bases remained unmatched. The CDR3 nucleotides read TGTGCCATCGCGGACCCAGCGGGACTAGCGGGCCCTCAAATCTCCTACGAGCAGTACTTC. Translated, it gives CAIADPAGLAGPQISYEQYF.

The chain recombines TRBV4-1 with TRBJ1-3; weak D call: TRBD1 (5 bases). The CDR3 extends over 16 amino acids. V lost 3 bases to trimming and J lost 6 bases, with 18 bases between them. Germline CDR1 MGHRA, CDR2 YSYEKL. The CDR3 DNA is TGCGCCAGCAGCCAGGAACCCCAGGGATTGGAAAACACCATATATTTT. Protein sequence: CASSQEPQGLENTIYF.

The rearrangement links TRBV5-5 to TRBJ2-5, with D perhaps assigned TRBD1 or TRBD2 (5 bases each). Germline loops: CDR1 SGHKS, CDR2 YYEKEE (reference sequence). The length of the CDR3 is 14 residues. V lost 4 bases and J 4 bases, leaving 14 bases between the germline ends. The CDR3 loop is CASSPRQRVETQYF. The CDR3 nucleotides read TGTGCCAGCAGCCCGCGACAGAGGGTAGAGACCCAGTACTTC.

With regard to this clone: One base separates it from a far larger clone, so it is likely a read error. CDR3 DNA: TGTTCCTTAGACAGGGCCTCTGGAAACACCATATATTTT. Amino acids: CSLDRASGNTIYF. The V call is TRBV30, the J call TRBJ1-3; 7 nucleotides agree with TRBD1. The CDR3 is 13 residues long. In germline, CDR1 is GTSNPN, CDR2 SVGIG (reference sequence).

The rearrangement links TRBV5-6 to TRBJ1-1; 7 bases are a match to TRBD1. The V segment lost 4 bases and the J segment 0 bases; nucleotides outside the gene matches: 6. This CDR3 has 15 amino acids. Germline CDR1 reads SGHDT; CDR2 reads YYEEEE. The CDR3 bases are TGTGCCAGCAGCGTACAGGGGTTGGTGAACACTGAAGCTTTCTTT. Protein: CASSVQGLVNTEAFF.

In the case of this clone: This is likely an artifact of a read error, given a far larger clone one base away. The chain links TRBV27 to TRBJ1-2; D is unclear. V was pared by 3 bases and J by 4 bases, with 9 bases between. This CDR3 has 13 amino acids. CDR1 is MNHEY, CDR2 SMNVEV, per germline (reference sequence). The CDR3 DNA is TGTGCCAGCAGTTTTCGAGGGCCCTATGGCTACACCTTC. It yields the protein CASSFRGPYGYTF.

J is TRBJ2-2 and V is TRBV7-2; D may be TRBD1 (6 bases). The V end was cut by 3 bases, the J end by 4 bases, with 9 bases between. The CDR3 spans 14 residues. CDR1 SGHTA and CDR2 FQGNSA come from the germline V gene. Here the CDR3 reads CASSLDSSTGELFF. The CDR3, as DNA: TGTGCCAGCAGCTTGGACAGTTCCACCGGGGAGCTGTTTTTT. The full variable domain, completed using reference TRBV7-2 and TRBJ2-2, is GAGVSQSPSNKVTEKGKDVELRCDPISGHTALYWYRQSLGQGLEFLIYFQGNSAPDKSGLPSDRFSAERTGGSVSTLTIQRTQQEDSAVYLCASSLDSSTGELFFGEGSRLTVL.

V is TRBV5-4 and J is TRBJ1-2; tentatively, D is TRBD1 (5 bases). Germline values: CDR1 SGHNT, CDR2 YYREEE (reference sequence). CDR3 length equals 13 residues. Trimming removed 6 bases from V and 4 bases from J, with 13 bases in between. The DNA for the CDR3 is TGTGCCAGCAAAGATATGGGGCGCTATGGCTACACCTTC. This encodes CASKDMGRYGYTF.

V is TRBV5-1 and J is TRBJ1-2; tentatively, D is TRBD1 (5 bases). CDR1 is SGHRS, CDR2 YFSETQ, per germline. The CDR3 contains 15 residues. Trimming took off 4 bases at V and 6 bases at J, with 19 bases between the two ends. The CDR3 is CASSATMGGIDGYTF. CDR3 in DNA: TGCGCCAGCAGCGCGACCATGGGGGGGATCGATGGCTACACCTTC.

V is TRBV6-6 and J is TRBJ2-7; D unclear. V lost 4 bases, J lost 2 bases, and 9 bases lay in between. The germline gives CDR1 MNHNY, CDR2 SVGAGI (reference sequence). The CDR3 loop spans 13 amino acids. Here the CDR3 DNA reads TGTGCCAGCAGTTGGACCCAGGCCTACGAGCAGTACTTC. Amino acids: CASSWTQAYEQYF.

This clone was seen only a few times. The chain uses TRBV19 and TRBJ2-7; either TRBD1 or TRBD2 may supply D (5 bases each). Germline V CDR1 and CDR2: LNHDA, SQIVND (reference sequence). The CDR3 spans 13 residues. The V and J ends lost 6 bases and 0 bases respectively, with 9 bases between them. The CDR3 DNA reads as TGTGCCAGTAGACCAGGGAGCTCCTACGAGCAGTACTTC. This gives the protein CASRPGSSYEQYF. The full variable domain, completed using reference TRBV19 and TRBJ2-7, is DGGITQSPKYLFRKEGQNVTLSCEQNLNHDAMYWYRQDPGQGLRLIYYSQIVNDFQKGDIAEGYSVSREKKESFPLTVTSAQKNPTAFYLCASRPGSSYEQYFGPGTRLTVT.

For this clone: This likely traces to a read error, being one base from a far larger clone. The J gene is TRBJ1-1, the V gene TRBV29-1; D is possibly TRBD1 (5 bases). CDR1 and CDR2 from the germline V gene are SQVTM and ANQGSEA. The CDR3 covers 14 residues. CDR3 region: CSVALGTAGTGAFF. CDR3 in DNA: TGCAGCGTAGCACTCGGGACGGCGGGTACTGGAGCTTTCTTT.

This chain joins TRBV28 and TRBJ1-2; no reliable D call. The CDR3 is 16 amino acids. V lost 5 bases to trimming and J lost 6 bases, with 22 bases between them. Germline lookup yields CDR1 MDHEN and CDR2 SYDVKM. The CDR3 DNA sequence: TGTGCCAGCAGTCATCCCGACATGGTCGATCTAAATGGCTACACCTTC. It yields the protein CASSHPDMVDLNGYTF.

The chain employs TRBV15 and TRBJ2-1; the match to TRBD2 covers 11 bases. Germline V gene lookup returns CDR1 LNHNV and CDR2 YYDKDF (reference sequence). The CDR3 runs 15 residues. The V segment lost 0 bases and the J segment 11 bases; nucleotides outside the gene matches: 6. CDR3 loop: CATSREGLAGLKQFF. CDR3 in DNA: TGTGCCACCAGCAGAGAAGGACTAGCGGGCTTAAAGCAGTTCTTC.

On this clone itself: One base separates it from a far larger clone, so it is likely a read error. The chain has TRBV2 and TRBJ2-2; D is unresolved. This CDR3 is 15 amino acids long. Germline V gene sequence: CDR1 SNHLY, CDR2 FYNNEI. The chain's CDR3 is CASSNKSPYTEELFF. Here the CDR3 DNA reads TGTGCCAGCAGTAATAAGTCCCCATACACCGAGGAGCTGTTTTTT.